What follows are 28 T cell receptor beta chains derived from one specimen sequenced in a study of T cell repertoires in cytomegalovirus infection. No antigen has been assigned to these receptors. TCRdb used MiXCR to reprocess the reads, holding one entry per CDR3 protein. The sample includes some 220,000 distinct CDR3 sequences, about 38% seen only once; the top ten take 59%. Sequenced material: CD8+ T cells from cultured PBMCs, taken from culture after CMV antigen stimulation. Receptors were obtained from a human donor in good health (CMV status not recorded). Some clones in this sample may be carry-over from other donors' samples.

The rearrangement uses TRBV29-1 and TRBJ2-7, with D possibly being TRBD1 or TRBD2 (5 bases each). CDR1 and CDR2 from the germline V gene are SQVTM and ANQGSEA. The CDR3 is 13 residues long. V lost 6 bases to trimming and J lost 2 bases, with 14 bases between them. The CDR3 DNA follows: TGCAGCGTCCCTACGGGGCGTCCCTACGAGCAGTACTTC. Translation: CSVPTGRPYEQYF.

This clonotype is termed medium-sized. This chain connects TRBV7-2 to TRBJ1-1, with D possibly being TRBD1 (5 bases). CDR3 size: 15 residues. Trimming pared 4 bases from V and 1 base from J, leaving 13 bases between. Per germline, CDR1 SGHTA and CDR2 FQGNSA. CDR3 DNA sequence: TGTGCCAGCAGCTCCCCGGGACGTGGGAACACTGAAGCTTTCTTT. Translated: CASSSPGRGNTEAFF. The full variable domain, in which reference TRBV7-2 and TRBJ1-1 provide the parts outside the CDR3, is GAGVSQSPSNKVTEKGKDVELRCDPISGHTALYWYRQSLGQGLEFLIYFQGNSAPDKSGLPSDRFSAERTGGSVSTLTIQRTQQEDSAVYLCASSSPGRGNTEAFFGQGTRLTVV.

The chain carries TRBV11-2 and TRBJ2-1, with D perhaps matching TRBD1 (6 bases). The CDR3 runs to 15 residues. Trimming took off 5 bases at V and 3 bases at J, with 14 bases between the two ends. CDR1 is SGHAT, CDR2 FQNNGV, per germline. Written as DNA, the CDR3 is TGTGCCAGCAGCCCCCAGGACAGAAACTACAATGAGCAGTTCTTC. It yields the protein CASSPQDRNYNEQFF.

This clonotype was seen a few times. This rearrangement joins TRBV5-1 to TRBJ1-6; D unclear. The V and J ends lost 7 bases and 6 bases respectively, with 14 bases between them. The CDR3 sequence is 14 residues long. Germline CDR1 SGHRS, CDR2 YFSETQ. CDR3 DNA sequence: TGCGCCAGCCGTCCATCGGGGAGTAATTCACCCCTCCACTTT. This gives the protein CASRPSGSNSPLHF. Based on the CDR3 plus reference TRBV5-1 and TRBJ1-6, the full variable domain is KAGVTQTPRYLIKTRGQQVTLSCSPISGHRSVSWYQQTPGQGLQFLFEYFSETQRNKGNFPGRFSGRQFSNSRSEMNVSTLELGDSALYLCASRPSGSNSPLHFGNGTRLTVT.

The J gene is TRBJ1-2, the V gene TRBV19; 7 bases match TRBD1. Per the germline V gene, CDR1 is LNHDA and CDR2 is SQIVND (reference sequence). The CDR3 covers 14 residues. The V and J ends lost 7 bases and 3 bases, in that order; junction bases with no gene match: 8. CDR3 in DNA: TGTGCCAGTACCCACAGGGGACGGGACTATGGCTACACCTTC. Residues: CASTHRGRDYGYTF.

Comment on this clonotype: The junction and the germline gene differ at one end; a read error may be behind it. V gene TRBV7-6 combines with J gene TRBJ1-6; 8 nucleotides match TRBD1. CDR1 is SGHVS and CDR2 is FNYEAQ in the germline V gene. The CDR3 contains 16 residues. Here the CDR3 DNA reads TGTGCCAGCAGCCCAAACCGACAGGGGTTTGGTTCACCCCCCCACTTT. Amino acid sequence: CASSPNRQGFGSPPHF.

By share, this clonotype ranks as hyperexpanded (1% or more). As DNA, the CDR3 is TGTGCCAGCAGCTTAGCGCCCTCCGATACGCAGTATTTT. It translates to CASSLAPSDTQYF. The genes are TRBV7-6 and TRBJ2-3; no firm D call. The CDR3 is made up of 13 amino acids. Trimming stripped 0 bases from V and 6 bases from J, with 7 bases between. Germline V CDR1 and CDR2: SGHVS, FNYEAQ.

There are a few counts of this clonotype. This CDR3 reads CSYTSGGALDNEQFF. The CDR3 DNA follows: TGCAGTTATACTAGCGGGGGGGCGTTAGACAATGAGCAGTTCTTC. This chain joins TRBV20-1 and TRBJ2-1; 13 bases map to TRBD2. Germline V CDR1 and CDR2: DFQATT, SNEGSKA (reference sequence). V lost 8 bases to trimming and J lost 5 bases; unmatched junction nucleotides: 9. This CDR3 has 15 amino acids.

The chain combines TRBV4-1 with TRBJ1-1; D gene unclear. The length of the CDR3 is 14 residues. CDR1 MGHRA and CDR2 YSYEKL come from the germline V gene. Trimming shortened V by 4 bases and J by 7 bases, and 16 bases separated the two germline ends. The CDR3 is CASSPREWLSEAFF. CDR3 nucleotide sequence: TGCGCCAGCAGCCCCAGAGAATGGCTCAGTGAAGCTTTCTTT.

The DNA of the CDR3 is TGTGCCAGCAGCTCGGGGACCGAACCTACCAGCTCCTACAATGAGCAGTTCTTC. This sequence encodes CASSSGTEPTSSYNEQFF. V and J are TRBV7-9 and TRBJ2-1; TRBD1 or TRBD2 may be the D gene (5 bases each). CDR3 length: 18 amino acids. CDR1 and CDR2 from the germline V gene are SEHNR and FQNEAQ (reference sequence). V gave up 4 bases and J gave up 0 bases, with 19 bases separating them. The full variable domain, with the rest looked up from reference TRBV7-9 and TRBJ2-1, is DTGVSQNPRHKITKRGQNVTFRCDPISEHNRLYWYRQTLGQGPEFLTYFQNEAQLEKSRLLSDRFSAERPKGSFSTLEIQRTEQGDSAMYLCASSSGTEPTSSYNEQFFGPGTRLTVL.

The rearrangement joins TRBV2 to TRBJ1-6, with D hard to call. Trimming stripped 4 bases from V and 5 bases from J, with 12 bases between. Germline V gene lookup returns CDR1 SNHLY and CDR2 FYNNEI. This CDR3 contains 15 residues. CDR3 DNA: TGTGCCAGCAGTGTTGGGCGGGTTAATAATTCACCCCTCCACTTT. Translation gives CASSVGRVNNSPLHF. Full variable domain (missing parts from reference TRBV2 and TRBJ1-6): EPEVTQTPSHQVTQMGQEVILRCVPISNHLYFYWYRQILGQKVEFLVSFYNNEISEKSEIFDDQFSVERPDGSNFTLKIRSTKLEDSAMYFCASSVGRVNNSPLHFGNGTRLTVT.

This rearrangement joins TRBV5-6 to TRBJ1-1, with a weak D call TRBD1 (5 bases). This CDR3 spans 15 amino acids. Germline V lookup: CDR1 SGHDT, CDR2 YYEEEE. Trimming removed 4 bases at V and 0 bases at J, with 13 bases between. The CDR3 reads CASSAQTAMNTEAFF. CDR3 sequence (DNA): TGTGCCAGCAGCGCTCAGACAGCGATGAACACTGAAGCTTTCTTT.

The chain carries TRBV13 and TRBJ2-1; 8 nucleotides match TRBD2. CDR1 is PRHDT, CDR2 FYEKMQ, per germline (reference sequence). V was clipped by 2 bases and J by 9 bases; unmatched bases: 9. The CDR3 totals 15 residues. The CDR3 here is CASSLSSGLVFEQFF. CDR3 bases: TGTGCCAGCAGCTTATCTAGCGGGTTGGTATTTGAGCAGTTCTTC. Full variable domain (rest looked up from reference TRBV13 and TRBJ2-1): AAGVIQSPRHLIKEKRETATLKCYPIPRHDTVYWYQQGPGQDPQFLISFYEKMQSDKGSIPDRFSAQQFSDYHSELNMSSLELGDSALYFCASSLSSGLVFEQFFGPGTRLTVL.

CDR3 in amino acids: CASRQTGGETQYF. The CDR3 nucleotides read TGTGCCAGCAGACAGACAGGGGGAGAGACCCAGTACTTC. The chain has TRBV7-9 and TRBJ2-5; 9 bases map to TRBD1. CDR1 and CDR2 from the germline V gene are SEHNR and FQNEAQ (reference sequence). There are 13 residues in the CDR3. The trim removed 6 bases at V and 4 bases at J, leaving 3 bases unmatched.

The V call is TRBV27, the J call TRBJ1-2; TRBD1 matches 7 bases. From germline, CDR1 is MNHEY and CDR2 SMNVEV (reference sequence). The CDR3 loop spans 15 amino acids. With 4 bases clipped from V and 4 bases from J, the junction kept 9 bases outside the gene matches. CDR3 region: CASSSRQGPVYGYTF. In DNA, the CDR3 is TGTGCCAGCAGTTCCCGACAGGGACCGGTCTATGGCTACACCTTC.

The chain has TRBV27 and TRBJ2-3; weak D call: TRBD2 (5 bases). This CDR3 is 14 amino acids long. Trimming removed 6 bases at V and 1 base at J, with 11 bases between. Germline CDR1 reads MNHEY; CDR2 reads SMNVEV (reference sequence). For the CDR3, the DNA is TGTGCCAGCAGCCAAATGCGGGGCACAGATACGCAGTATTTT. Translated: CASSQMRGTDTQYF.

The rearrangement joins TRBV12-5 to TRBJ2-2; possible D gene TRBD2, 5 bases. The CDR3 has 14 residues. V was pared by 6 bases and J by 3 bases, with 11 bases between. Germline V gene data show CDR1 as LGHNT and CDR2 as FRNRAP. The chain's CDR3 is CASGRAEHTGELFF. The CDR3 DNA sequence: TGTGCTAGTGGGCGGGCCGAACACACCGGGGAGCTGTTTTTT.

V usage is TRBV5-6 and J usage is TRBJ2-1, with D unclear. The CDR3 covers 13 residues. V was shortened by 6 bases and J by 8 bases, with 15 bases between the two germline ends. Germline assignment: CDR1 SGHDT and CDR2 YYEEEE. The CDR3 DNA follows: TGTGCCAGCACCCTCCGTGGGTGGGATGAGCAGTTCTTC. This gives the protein CASTLRGWDEQFF.

V is TRBV27 and J is TRBJ2-7; TRBD2 matches at 8 bases. With V trimmed by 4 bases and J by 0 bases, 5 bases remained unmatched. Germline lookup yields CDR1 MNHEY and CDR2 SMNVEV (reference sequence). The CDR3 is made up of 15 amino acids. CDR3: CASSYGRALSYEQYF. CDR3 DNA sequence: TGTGCCAGCAGTTACGGGAGGGCCCTCTCCTACGAGCAGTACTTC.

This clonotype was seen a few times. The CDR3 sequence: CASSLAGTSHEQFF. In nucleotides, the CDR3 is TGTGCCAGCAGCTTAGCGGGGACTAGCCATGAGCAGTTCTTC. J is TRBJ2-1 and V is TRBV7-8; 9 bases map to TRBD2. Germline assignment: CDR1 SGHVS and CDR2 FQNEAQ. CDR3 size: 14 residues. The V segment lost 0 bases and the J segment 8 bases; nucleotides outside the gene matches: 2.

The chain recombines TRBV7-2 with TRBJ1-2; D gene ambiguous. From germline, CDR1 is SGHTA and CDR2 FQGNSA. V lost 5 bases, J lost 6 bases, and 13 bases lay in between. There are 13 residues in the CDR3. The DNA of the CDR3 is TGTGCCAGCAGCACGGGCCCGGTAGATGGCTACACCTTC. This codes for CASSTGPVDGYTF. Full variable domain (remainder filled in from reference TRBV7-2 and TRBJ1-2): GAGVSQSPSNKVTEKGKDVELRCDPISGHTALYWYRQSLGQGLEFLIYFQGNSAPDKSGLPSDRFSAERTGGSVSTLTIQRTQQEDSAVYLCASSTGPVDGYTFGSGTRLTVV.

The J gene is TRBJ1-1, the V gene TRBV20-1, with a possible D match to TRBD1 (6 bases). Germline V gene data show CDR1 as DFQATT and CDR2 as SNEGSKA (reference sequence). This CDR3 comprises 16 residues. The V end lost 0 bases, the J end lost 4 bases, and 18 bases lay between the germline ends. This chain's CDR3 is CSARDKGERGVTEAFF. DNA for the CDR3: TGCAGTGCTAGAGACAAGGGGGAGAGAGGGGTCACTGAAGCTTTCTTT.

For the CDR3, the DNA is TGTGCCAGCACCCCTCTAGGGGGGGGGTCGAACGAGCAGTACTTC. Its protein is CASTPLGGGSNEQYF. The rearrangement uses TRBV27 and TRBJ2-7, with a possible D match to TRBD2 (7 bases). Trimming took off 7 bases at V and 5 bases at J, with 21 bases between the two ends. CDR1 and CDR2 from the germline V gene are MNHEY and SMNVEV (reference sequence). This CDR3 comprises 15 residues.

This clonotype came up a few times. The V gene is TRBV25-1, the J gene TRBJ2-3; D may correspond to TRBD1 or TRBD2 (5 bases each). Looked up from germline, CDR1 is MGHDK and CDR2 is SYGVNS. V was trimmed by 2 bases and J by 5 bases, leaving 8 bases between them. The CDR3 sequence is 13 residues long. The DNA for the CDR3 is TGTGCCAGCAGTGAACGGGGCGGAGATACGCAGTATTTT. As protein: CASSERGGDTQYF.

This clonotype was detected a few times. The gene calls are TRBV2 and TRBJ2-5; the match to TRBD1 covers 8 bases. After removal of 8 bases from V and 4 bases from J, the junction contained 18 bases not matched to a gene. The CDR3 length is 17 residues. CDR1 is SNHLY and CDR2 is FYNNEI in the germline V gene. CDR3 nucleotides: TGTGCCAGCCCCCCCGTTGGGACAGGCAGAGGGTCAGAGACCCAGTACTTC. Its protein is CASPPVGTGRGSETQYF. The full variable domain, completed using reference TRBV2 and TRBJ2-5, is EPEVTQTPSHQVTQMGQEVILRCVPISNHLYFYWYRQILGQKVEFLVSFYNNEISEKSEIFDDQFSVERPDGSNFTLKIRSTKLEDSAMYFCASPPVGTGRGSETQYFGPGTRLLVL.

This clonotype was observed a few times. Mismatch with germline at one junction end may stem from a read error. The genes are TRBV4-1 and TRBJ2-2; D uncertain. This CDR3 has 13 amino acids. The germline gives CDR1 MGHRA, CDR2 YSYEKL. CDR3 DNA: TGTGCCAGCAGCCAAGATAACACCGGGGAGCTGTTTTTT. As protein: CASSQDNTGELFF.

This chain uses TRBV7-9 with TRBJ2-3, with D unresolved. CDR1 and CDR2 from the germline V gene are SEHNR and FQNEAQ (reference sequence). The V gene lost 5 bases and the J gene lost 0 bases, with 12 bases spanning the gap. This CDR3 has 15 amino acids. The CDR3 loop reads CASSPQWGSTDTQYF. Here the CDR3 DNA reads TGTGCCAGCAGCCCCCAATGGGGTAGCACAGATACGCAGTATTTT.

There are a few counts of this clonotype. The chain combines TRBV7-8 with TRBJ2-7; 12 bases map to TRBD2. CDR1 and CDR2 from the germline V gene are SGHVS and FQNEAQ. V trimming: 5 bases; J trimming: 0 bases; junction bases outside the gene matches: 8. The CDR3 length is 17 residues. The CDR3 sequence is CASSKGLAGASSYEQYF. CDR3 sequence (DNA): TGTGCCAGCAGCAAGGGACTAGCGGGCGCAAGCTCCTACGAGCAGTACTTC.